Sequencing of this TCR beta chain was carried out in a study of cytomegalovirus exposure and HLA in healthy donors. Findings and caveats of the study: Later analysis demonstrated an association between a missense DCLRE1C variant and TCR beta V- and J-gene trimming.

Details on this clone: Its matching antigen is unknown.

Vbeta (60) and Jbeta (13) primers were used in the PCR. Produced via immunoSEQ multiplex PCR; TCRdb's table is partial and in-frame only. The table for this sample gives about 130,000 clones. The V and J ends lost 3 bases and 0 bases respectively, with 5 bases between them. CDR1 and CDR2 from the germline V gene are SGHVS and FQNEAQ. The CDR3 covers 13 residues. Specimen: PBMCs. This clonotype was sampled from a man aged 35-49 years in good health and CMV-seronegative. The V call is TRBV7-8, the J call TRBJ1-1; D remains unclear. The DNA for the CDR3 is TGTGCCAGCAGCTTGGGCATGAACACTGAAGCTTTCTTT. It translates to CASSLGMNTEAFF.